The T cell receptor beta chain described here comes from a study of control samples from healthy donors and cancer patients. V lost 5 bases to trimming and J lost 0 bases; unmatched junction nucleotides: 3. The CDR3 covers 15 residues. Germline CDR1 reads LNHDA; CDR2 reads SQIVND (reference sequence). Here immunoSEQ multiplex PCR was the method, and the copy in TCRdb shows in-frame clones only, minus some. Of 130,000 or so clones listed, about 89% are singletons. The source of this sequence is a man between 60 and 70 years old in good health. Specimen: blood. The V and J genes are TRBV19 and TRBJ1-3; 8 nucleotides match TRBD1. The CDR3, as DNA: TGTGCCAGTAGTGGACAGGGATTCTCTGGAAACACCATATATTTT. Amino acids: CASSGQGFSGNTIYF.